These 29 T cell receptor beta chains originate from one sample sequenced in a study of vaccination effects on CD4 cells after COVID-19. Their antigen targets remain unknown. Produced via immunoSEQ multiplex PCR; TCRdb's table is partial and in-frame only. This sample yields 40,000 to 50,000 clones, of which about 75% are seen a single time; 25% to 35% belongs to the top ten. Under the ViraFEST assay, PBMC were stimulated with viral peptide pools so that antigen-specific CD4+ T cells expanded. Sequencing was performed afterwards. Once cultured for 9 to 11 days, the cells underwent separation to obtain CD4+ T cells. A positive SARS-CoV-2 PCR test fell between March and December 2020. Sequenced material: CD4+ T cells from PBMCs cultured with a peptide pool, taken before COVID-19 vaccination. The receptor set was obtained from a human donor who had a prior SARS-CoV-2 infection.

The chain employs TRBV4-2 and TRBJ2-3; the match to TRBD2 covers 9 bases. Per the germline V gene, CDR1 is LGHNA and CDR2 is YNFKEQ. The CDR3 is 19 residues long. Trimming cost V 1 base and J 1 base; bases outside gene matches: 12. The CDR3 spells CASSQVVAGEGWGTDTQYF. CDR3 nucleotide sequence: TGTGCCAGCAGCCAAGTAGTAGCGGGAGAAGGTTGGGGCACAGATACGCAGTATTTT.

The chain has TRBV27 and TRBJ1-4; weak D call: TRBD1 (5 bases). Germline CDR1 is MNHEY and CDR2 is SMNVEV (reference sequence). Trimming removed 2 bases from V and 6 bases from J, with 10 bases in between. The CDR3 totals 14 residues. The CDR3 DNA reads TGTGCCAGCAGTTTAGCAGGGTTGGATGAAAAACTGTTTTTT. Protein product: CASSLAGLDEKLFF.

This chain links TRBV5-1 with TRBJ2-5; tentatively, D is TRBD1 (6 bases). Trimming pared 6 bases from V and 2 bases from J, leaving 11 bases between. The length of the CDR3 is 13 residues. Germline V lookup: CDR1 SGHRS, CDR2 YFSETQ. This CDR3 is CASTGQRQETQYF. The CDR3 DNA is TGCGCCAGCACCGGACAGCGGCAAGAGACCCAGTACTTC.

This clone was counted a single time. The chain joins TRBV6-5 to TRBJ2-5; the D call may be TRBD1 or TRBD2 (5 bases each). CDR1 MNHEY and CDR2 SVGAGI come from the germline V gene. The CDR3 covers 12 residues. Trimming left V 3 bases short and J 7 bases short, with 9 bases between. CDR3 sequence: CASSYEGTTQYF. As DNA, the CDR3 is TGTGCCAGCAGTTATGAGGGGACGACCCAGTACTTC.

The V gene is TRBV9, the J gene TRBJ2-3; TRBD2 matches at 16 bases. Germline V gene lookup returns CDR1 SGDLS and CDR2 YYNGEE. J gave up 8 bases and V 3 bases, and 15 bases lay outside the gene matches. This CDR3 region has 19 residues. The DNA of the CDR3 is TGTGCCAGCAGCGAGGGGACTAGCGGGGGGGAGCCGCTCCAGGCTACGCAGTATTTT. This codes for CASSEGTSGGEPLQATQYF.

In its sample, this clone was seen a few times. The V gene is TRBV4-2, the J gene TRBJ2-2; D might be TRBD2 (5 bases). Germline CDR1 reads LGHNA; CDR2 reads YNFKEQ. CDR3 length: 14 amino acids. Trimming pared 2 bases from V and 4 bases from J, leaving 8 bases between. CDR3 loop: CASSQKRATGELFF. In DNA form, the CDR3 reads TGTGCCAGCAGCCAAAAGAGGGCCACCGGGGAGCTGTTTTTT.

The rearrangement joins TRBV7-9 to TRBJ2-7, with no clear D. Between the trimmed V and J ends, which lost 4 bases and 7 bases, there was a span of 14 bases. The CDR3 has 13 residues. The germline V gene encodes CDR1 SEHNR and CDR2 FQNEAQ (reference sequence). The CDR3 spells CASSSRVLGEQYF. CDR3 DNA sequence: TGTGCCAGCAGCTCCCGGGTCCTGGGAGAGCAGTACTTC.

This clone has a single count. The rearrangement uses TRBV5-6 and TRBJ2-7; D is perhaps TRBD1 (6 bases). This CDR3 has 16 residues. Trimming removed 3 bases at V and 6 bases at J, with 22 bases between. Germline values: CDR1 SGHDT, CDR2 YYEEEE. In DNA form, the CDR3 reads TGTGCCAGCAGCTATCGGACAGACCCCTATCTTGTCGAGCAGTACTTC. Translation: CASSYRTDPYLVEQYF.

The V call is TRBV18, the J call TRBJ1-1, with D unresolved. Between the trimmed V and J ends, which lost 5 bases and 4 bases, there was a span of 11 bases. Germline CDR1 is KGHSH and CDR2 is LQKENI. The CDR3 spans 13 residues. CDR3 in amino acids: CASSSSAFTEAFF. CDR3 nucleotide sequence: TGTGCCAGCTCAAGTTCTGCCTTCACTGAAGCTTTCTTT.

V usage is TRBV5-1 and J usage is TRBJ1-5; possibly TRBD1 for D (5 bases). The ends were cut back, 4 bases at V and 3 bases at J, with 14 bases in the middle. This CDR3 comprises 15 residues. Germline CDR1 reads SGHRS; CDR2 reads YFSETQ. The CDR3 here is CASSPIDSHNQPQHF. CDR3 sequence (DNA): TGCGCCAGCAGCCCAATTGACAGTCACAATCAGCCCCAGCATTTT.

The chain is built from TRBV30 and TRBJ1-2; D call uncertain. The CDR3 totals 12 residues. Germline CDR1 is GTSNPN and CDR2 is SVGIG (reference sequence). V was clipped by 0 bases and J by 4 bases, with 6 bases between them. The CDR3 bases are TGTGCCTGGAGTGTCCGGGGCTATGGCTACACCTTC. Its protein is CAWSVRGYGYTF.

The CDR3 nucleotides are TGTGCCAGCAGCCATGACAGGGGTGGCTACACCTTC. Translating it yields CASSHDRGGYTF. The chain uses TRBV11-3 and TRBJ1-2, with TRBD1 identical over 8 bases. Per germline, CDR1 SGHNT and CDR2 YENEEA. The CDR3 runs 12 residues. Trimming took 5 bases from V and 7 from J; bases not matched to a gene: 3.

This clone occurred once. The CDR3 DNA is TGTGCCAGCTGCTCCGGGACTAGCGGATACAATGAGCAGTTCTTC. Translated, it gives CASCSGTSGYNEQFF. The V call is TRBV11-3, the J call TRBJ2-1; 11 bases are shared with TRBD2. The CDR3 has 15 amino acids. V lost 8 bases to trimming and J lost 4 bases; unmatched junction nucleotides: 7. Germline V lookup: CDR1 SGHNT, CDR2 YENEEA.

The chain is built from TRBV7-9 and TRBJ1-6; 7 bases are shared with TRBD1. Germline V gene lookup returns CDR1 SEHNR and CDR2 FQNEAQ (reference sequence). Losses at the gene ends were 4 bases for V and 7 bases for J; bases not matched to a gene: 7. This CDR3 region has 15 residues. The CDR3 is CASSSYRGGNSPLHF. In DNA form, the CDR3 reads TGTGCCAGCAGCTCCTACAGGGGTGGGAATTCACCCCTCCACTTT.

The CDR3 DNA sequence: TGCAGCGTTGAAGGTACTCAGGGCCAGCGGATGATTAATGAGCAGTTCTTC. Its translation: CSVEGTQGQRMINEQFF. V usage is TRBV29-1 and J usage is TRBJ2-1; either TRBD1 or TRBD2 may fit D (5 bases each). V was cut by 1 base and J by 7 bases, with 23 bases left in between. This CDR3 contains 17 residues. Per the germline V gene, CDR1 is SQVTM and CDR2 is ANQGSEA.

CDR3 sequence: CASSSDSTDTQYF. As DNA, the CDR3 is TGTGCCAGCAGTTCGGACAGCACAGATACGCAGTATTTT. V usage is TRBV2 and J usage is TRBJ2-3; the D is unclear. The CDR3 loop spans 13 amino acids. Germline V gene lookup returns CDR1 SNHLY and CDR2 FYNNEI. V lost 5 bases and J lost 0, with 6 bases in between.

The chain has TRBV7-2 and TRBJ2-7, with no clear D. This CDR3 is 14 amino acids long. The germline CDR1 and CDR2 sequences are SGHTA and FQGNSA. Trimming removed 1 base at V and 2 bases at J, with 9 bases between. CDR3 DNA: TGTGCCAGCAGCTTAGTCCAAGAGACCTACGAGCAGTACTTC. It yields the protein CASSLVQETYEQYF.

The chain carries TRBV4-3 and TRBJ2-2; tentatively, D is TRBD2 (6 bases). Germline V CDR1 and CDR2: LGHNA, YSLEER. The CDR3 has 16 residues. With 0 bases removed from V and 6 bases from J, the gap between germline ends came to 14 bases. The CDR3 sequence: CASSQESREWAGELFF. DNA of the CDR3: TGCGCCAGCAGCCAAGAATCCCGGGAGTGGGCCGGGGAGCTGTTTTTT.

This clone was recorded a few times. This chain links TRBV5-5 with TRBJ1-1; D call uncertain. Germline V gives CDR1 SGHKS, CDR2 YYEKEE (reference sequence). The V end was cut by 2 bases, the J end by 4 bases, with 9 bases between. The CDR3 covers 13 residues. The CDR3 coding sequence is TGTGCCAGCAGCTTCTTAGCCGGCACTGAAGCTTTCTTT. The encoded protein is CASSFLAGTEAFF.

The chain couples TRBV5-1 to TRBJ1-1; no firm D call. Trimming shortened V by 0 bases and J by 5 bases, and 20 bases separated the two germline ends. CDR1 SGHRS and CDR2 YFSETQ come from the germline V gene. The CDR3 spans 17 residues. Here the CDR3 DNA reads TGCGCCAGCAGCTTGGCCCTGTCAGCGACCGGCGGGACTGAAGCTTTCTTT. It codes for CASSLALSATGGTEAFF.

Here the CDR3 reads CASSRDQGALGYEQYF. DNA of the CDR3: TGTGCCAGCAGTCGAGATCAGGGGGCGTTGGGCTACGAGCAGTACTTC. The chain couples TRBV2 to TRBJ2-7, with 8 bases identical to TRBD1. The V gene's germline CDR1 is SNHLY and CDR2 FYNNEI. The CDR3 has 16 amino acids. Trimming cost V 5 bases and J 3 bases; bases outside gene matches: 12.

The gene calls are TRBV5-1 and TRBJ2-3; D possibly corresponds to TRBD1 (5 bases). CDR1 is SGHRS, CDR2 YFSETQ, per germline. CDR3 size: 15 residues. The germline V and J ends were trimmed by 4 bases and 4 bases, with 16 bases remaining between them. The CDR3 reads CASSPGRVVADTQYF. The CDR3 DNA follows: TGCGCCAGCAGCCCAGGCAGGGTGGTTGCAGATACGCAGTATTTT.

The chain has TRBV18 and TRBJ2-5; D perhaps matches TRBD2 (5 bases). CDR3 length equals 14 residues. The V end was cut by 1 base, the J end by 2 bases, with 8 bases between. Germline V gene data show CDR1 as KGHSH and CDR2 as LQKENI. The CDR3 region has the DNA TGTGCCAGCTCACCACTCGGAGGTCAAGAGACCCAGTACTTC. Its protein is CASSPLGGQETQYF.

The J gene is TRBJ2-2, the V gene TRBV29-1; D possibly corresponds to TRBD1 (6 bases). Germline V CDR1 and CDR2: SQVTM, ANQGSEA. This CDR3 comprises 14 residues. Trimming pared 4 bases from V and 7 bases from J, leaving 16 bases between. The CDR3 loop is CSVGVAGAGGELFF. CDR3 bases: TGCAGCGTTGGGGTCGCAGGGGCGGGCGGGGAGCTGTTTTTT.

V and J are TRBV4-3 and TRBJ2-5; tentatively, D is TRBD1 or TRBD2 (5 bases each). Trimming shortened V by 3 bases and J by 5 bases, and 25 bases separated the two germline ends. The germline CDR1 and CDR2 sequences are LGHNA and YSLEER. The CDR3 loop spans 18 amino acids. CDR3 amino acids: CASSHPPPGRPALETQYF. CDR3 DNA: TGCGCCAGCAGCCACCCCCCACCGGGGCGCCCCGCCCTTGAGACCCAGTACTTC.

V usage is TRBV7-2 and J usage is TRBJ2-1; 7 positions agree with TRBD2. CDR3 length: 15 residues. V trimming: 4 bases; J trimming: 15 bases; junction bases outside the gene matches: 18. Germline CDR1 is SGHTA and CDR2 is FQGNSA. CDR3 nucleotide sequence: TGTGCCAGCAGCTCTACCCCCCCCCTCCAGCGGGACCCGTTCTTC. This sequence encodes CASSSTPPLQRDPFF. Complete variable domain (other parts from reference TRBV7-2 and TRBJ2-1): GAGVSQSPSNKVTEKGKDVELRCDPISGHTALYWYRQSLGQGLEFLIYFQGNSAPDKSGLPSDRFSAERTGGSVSTLTIQRTQQEDSAVYLCASSSTPPLQRDPFFGPGTRLTVL.

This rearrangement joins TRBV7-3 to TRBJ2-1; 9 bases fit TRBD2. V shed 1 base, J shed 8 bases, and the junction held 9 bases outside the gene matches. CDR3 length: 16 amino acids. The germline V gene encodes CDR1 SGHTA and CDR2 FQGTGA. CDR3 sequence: CASSLRRGGASDEQFF. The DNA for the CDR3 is TGTGCCAGCAGCTTAAGACGCGGGGGGGCCTCGGATGAGCAGTTCTTC.

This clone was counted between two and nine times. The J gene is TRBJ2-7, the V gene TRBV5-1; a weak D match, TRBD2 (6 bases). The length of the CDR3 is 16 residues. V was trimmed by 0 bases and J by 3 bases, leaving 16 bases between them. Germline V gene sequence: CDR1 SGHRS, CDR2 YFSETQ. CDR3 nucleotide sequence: TGCGCCAGCAGCTTGGCCTGGGGGGAAAGGGACTACGAGCAGTACTTC. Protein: CASSLAWGERDYEQYF.

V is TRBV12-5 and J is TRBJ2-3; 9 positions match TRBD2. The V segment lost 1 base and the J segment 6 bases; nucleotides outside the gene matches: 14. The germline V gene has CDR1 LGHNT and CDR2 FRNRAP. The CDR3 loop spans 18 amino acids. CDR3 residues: CASGLGDSGRSTGDTQYF. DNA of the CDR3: TGTGCTAGTGGTTTGGGCGATAGCGGGAGAAGCACTGGGGATACGCAGTATTTT.